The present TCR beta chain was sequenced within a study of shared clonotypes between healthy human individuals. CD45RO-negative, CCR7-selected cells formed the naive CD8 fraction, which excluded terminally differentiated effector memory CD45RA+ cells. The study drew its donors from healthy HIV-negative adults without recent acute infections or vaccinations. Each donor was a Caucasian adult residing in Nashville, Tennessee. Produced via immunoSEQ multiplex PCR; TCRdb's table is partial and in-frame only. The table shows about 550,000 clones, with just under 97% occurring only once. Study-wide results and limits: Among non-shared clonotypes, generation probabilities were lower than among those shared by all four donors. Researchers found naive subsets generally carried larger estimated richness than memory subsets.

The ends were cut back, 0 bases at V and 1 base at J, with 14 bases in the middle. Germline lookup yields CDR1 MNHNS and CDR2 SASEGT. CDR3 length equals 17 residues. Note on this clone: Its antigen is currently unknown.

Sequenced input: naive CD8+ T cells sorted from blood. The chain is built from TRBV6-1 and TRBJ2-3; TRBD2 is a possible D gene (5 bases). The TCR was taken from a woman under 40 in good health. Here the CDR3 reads CASSEARWMGGTDTQYF. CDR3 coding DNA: TGTGCCAGCAGTGAAGCAAGGTGGATGGGAGGCACAGATACGCAGTATTTT.